This TCR beta chain was recorded in a study of tumor and adjacent non-tumor tissue in lung cancer. The overall study: The patients, 10 men and roughly 5 women, were about 31 to 80 with stage I to III disease.

The library came from three nested PCR rounds adapted from ARM-PCR protocols. TCRdb passed the multiplex PCR reads through MiXCR, listing each CDR3 protein once. The sample has more than 95,000 distinct CDR3 sequences; about 66% are singletons. As concerns this clonotype: This is likely a read error, given that the CDR3 carries no conserved phenylalanine or tryptophan at its end.

V lost 2 bases and J lost 4, with 11 bases in between. Per germline, CDR1 SGHAT and CDR2 FQNNGV. The CDR3 length is 15 residues. This sample's RNA came from whole unsorted tissue. This TCR was sampled from a man aged 25 to 40 with non-small cell lung cancer. The source material was lung tumor tissue. This chain links TRBV11-2 with TRBJ1-4, with a tentative D call TRBD1 (5 bases). CDR3 in amino acids: CASSLPGVINEKLFI. The CDR3 bases are TGTGCCAGCAGCTTACCGGGGGTTATTAATGAAAAACTGTTTATT.